The 10 T cell receptor beta chains in this list originate from one sample, sequenced in a study of blood T cell repertoires in COVID-19. The repertoire was sequenced with immunoSEQ multiplex PCR; TCRdb's copy has only in-frame clones and lacks some. The repertoire consists of 310,000 or so clones, with approximately 83% occurring once and the leading ten covering 2.1%. The sequenced material came from peripheral blood. These receptors were taken from a woman aged 25 to 39 who had recovered from COVID-19.

V and J are TRBV9 and TRBJ1-2; TRBD1 agrees at 11 bases. The V gene's germline CDR1 is SGDLS and CDR2 YYNGEE. The CDR3 totals 15 residues. Germline trimming cut 4 bases from V and 3 bases from J; bases unmatched to any gene: 5. The CDR3 nucleotides are TGTGCCAGCAGCTCCGGACAGGGGGCAGACTATGGCTACACCTTC. This gives the protein CASSSGQGADYGYTF.

Points on this clone: This sample also contains other DNA sequences that code for the same CDR3. This chain joins TRBV7-8 and TRBJ2-7, with D perhaps TRBD2 (5 bases). The CDR3 is made up of 13 amino acids. CDR1 is SGHVS, CDR2 FQNEAQ, per germline. V lost 1 base and J 3 bases, leaving 7 bases between the germline ends. This CDR3 reads CASSLGRGYEQYF. For the CDR3, the DNA is TGTGCCAGCAGCTTAGGACGGGGCTACGAGCAGTACTTC.

This chain joins TRBV29-1 and TRBJ2-2; D is possibly TRBD2 (6 bases). V was pared by 7 bases and J by 7 bases, with 13 bases between. From germline, CDR1 is SQVTM and CDR2 ANQGSEA. The CDR3 has 12 amino acids. In DNA form, the CDR3 reads TGCAGCGCCCCCGGGAGCCTCGGGGAGCTGTTTTTT. It codes for CSAPGSLGELFF.

The rearrangement uses TRBV3-1 (or the pseudogene TRBV3-2) and TRBJ1-3; D is ambiguous. The V and J ends lost 1 base and 0 bases respectively, with 4 bases between them. CDR1 and CDR2 (germline): LGHDT, YNNKEL (reference sequence). The CDR3 contains 14 residues. CDR3 residues: CASSQASSGNTIYF. As DNA, the CDR3 is TGTGCCAGCAGCCAAGCCTCCTCTGGAAACACCATATATTTT.

The chain employs TRBV10-3 and TRBJ2-2; 9 nucleotides line up with TRBD2. V lost 2 bases to trimming and J lost 3 bases; unmatched junction nucleotides: 10. This CDR3 is built from 18 residues. Germline lookup yields CDR1 ENHRY and CDR2 SYGVKD. The CDR3 reads CAISEGNSGSRYTGELFF. The CDR3 bases are TGTGCCATCAGTGAGGGAAATAGCGGGAGTAGGTACACCGGGGAGCTGTTTTTT.

V usage is TRBV6-5 and J usage is TRBJ2-3, with D possibly TRBD1 on 6 matching bases. This CDR3 comprises 14 residues. CDR1 and CDR2 from the germline V gene are MNHEY and SVGAGI. Trimming pared 5 bases from V and 1 base from J, leaving 10 bases between. Here the CDR3 DNA reads TGTGCCAGCAGTCCCAGGGGTGGCACAGATACGCAGTATTTT. Translated: CASSPRGGTDTQYF.

The chain joins TRBV7-9 to TRBJ1-2, with a weak D call TRBD1 (5 bases). CDR3 length equals 14 residues. V lost 3 bases and J lost 4, with 12 bases in between. From germline, CDR1 is SEHNR and CDR2 FQNEAQ (reference sequence). The CDR3 is CASSLGGSLYGYTF. In nucleotides, the CDR3 is TGTGCCAGCAGCTTGGGGGGGTCCCTCTATGGCTACACCTTC. Based on the CDR3 plus reference TRBV7-9 and TRBJ1-2, the full variable domain is DTGVSQNPRHKITKRGQNVTFRCDPISEHNRLYWYRQTLGQGPEFLTYFQNEAQLEKSRLLSDRFSAERPKGSFSTLEIQRTEQGDSAMYLCASSLGGSLYGYTFGSGTRLTVV.

The chain links TRBV7-2 to TRBJ2-3, with a possible D match to TRBD2 (6 bases). Germline V gives CDR1 SGHTA, CDR2 FQGNSA. The V and J ends lost 6 bases and 5 bases respectively, with 9 bases between them. The CDR3 consists of 12 residues. Here the CDR3 DNA reads TGTGCCAGCAGACTAGCAGGAGATACGCAGTATTTT. This translates into CASRLAGDTQYF.

The V and J genes are TRBV19 and TRBJ1-4; TRBD1 matches 10 bases. V dropped 5 bases and J dropped 8; count of bases not matched to a gene: 14. Germline V gives CDR1 LNHDA, CDR2 SQIVND (reference sequence). The CDR3 consists of 17 residues. This CDR3 reads CASSGPDRGAFWEKLFF. CDR3 DNA: TGTGCCAGTAGTGGTCCGGACAGGGGGGCCTTTTGGGAAAAACTGTTTTTT.

The chain has TRBV3-1 (or the pseudogene TRBV3-2) and TRBJ2-7, with 13 bases that match TRBD2. This CDR3 region has 15 residues. Looked up from germline, CDR1 is LGHDT and CDR2 is YNNKEL (reference sequence). After removal of 4 bases from V and 5 bases from J, the junction contained 5 bases not matched to a gene. The CDR3, as DNA: TGTGCCAGCAGCCTAACTAGCGGGAGGGCCCACGAGCAGTACTTC. Translated, it gives CASSLTSGRAHEQYF.